These 17 T cell receptor beta chains originate from one sample sequenced in a study of beta chain features in type 1 diabetes. The study, taken as a whole, reports: Within each of all four CD4+ subsets, Type 1 diabetes patients had TCRB CDR3s that were moderately but significantly shorter.

Their specific antigens are unknown. As every portion of the isolated RNA was reverse transcribed, the sequencing read expressed TCRB transcripts. TCRdb's table, derived via immunoSEQ multiplex PCR, lists solely in-frame clones and lacks some. This table has more than 250,000 clones, over 14% appearing once. The sequenced sample was naive CD4+ T cells from blood. These receptor sequences come from a man between 18 and 35 years old with type 1 diabetes.

This rearrangement joins TRBV7-9 to TRBJ1-4; D call uncertain. Per the germline V gene, CDR1 is SEHNR and CDR2 is FQNEAQ (reference sequence). The CDR3 loop spans 15 amino acids. V gave up 4 bases and J gave up 10 bases, with 19 bases separating them. The CDR3 nucleotides read TGTGCCAGCAGCTCTCCGGGAAATATAGAGGGAAAACTGTTTTTT. Amino acids: CASSSPGNIEGKLFF. The complete variable domain, with remaining parts taken from reference TRBV7-9 and TRBJ1-4, reads DTGVSQNPRHKITKRGQNVTFRCDPISEHNRLYWYRQTLGQGPEFLTYFQNEAQLEKSRLLSDRFSAERPKGSFSTLEIQRTEQGDSAMYLCASSSPGNIEGKLFFGSGTQLSVL.

The chain couples TRBV5-6 to TRBJ1-2; D remains ambiguous. This CDR3 comprises 13 residues. Trimming left V 2 bases short and J 5 bases short, with 10 bases between. Per the germline V gene, CDR1 is SGHDT and CDR2 is YYEEEE. Here the CDR3 DNA reads TGTGCCAGCAGCTTCTCTCTCGGGTATGGCTACACCTTC. It encodes CASSFSLGYGYTF. The variable domain in full, with the rest retrieved from reference TRBV5-6 and TRBJ1-2, is DAGVTQSPTHLIKTRGQQVTLRCSPKSGHDTVSWYQQALGQGPQFIFQYYEEEERQRGNFPDRFSGHQFPNYSSELNVNALLLGDSALYLCASSFSLGYGYTFGSGTRLTVV.

The V gene is TRBV5-6, the J gene TRBJ1-4; D remains ambiguous. Trimming cost V 4 bases and J 8 bases, with 12 bases left between them. The CDR3 spans 13 residues. Germline values: CDR1 SGHDT, CDR2 YYEEEE. The CDR3 loop is CASSLNRGEKLFF. CDR3 sequence (DNA): TGTGCCAGCAGCCTAAACCGGGGAGAAAAACTGTTTTTT. Full variable domain (remainder filled in from reference TRBV5-6 and TRBJ1-4): DAGVTQSPTHLIKTRGQQVTLRCSPKSGHDTVSWYQQALGQGPQFIFQYYEEEERQRGNFPDRFSGHQFPNYSSELNVNALLLGDSALYLCASSLNRGEKLFFGSGTQLSVL.

This clone was recorded a few times. The CDR3 region has the DNA TGCGCCAGCAGCCCGGGGACAGGGCGGGACGAGCAGTACTTC. This sequence encodes CASSPGTGRDEQYF. The chain is built from TRBV5-1 and TRBJ2-7; 9 bases line up with TRBD1. The length of the CDR3 is 14 residues. The V and J ends lost 4 bases and 5 bases, in that order; junction bases with no gene match: 7. Germline assignment: CDR1 SGHRS and CDR2 YFSETQ.

This clone has just a few counts. The chain links TRBV11-1 to TRBJ2-1; TRBD1 matches at 8 bases. J was trimmed by 5 bases and V by 6 bases; bases with no gene match: 12. Germline CDR1 reads SGHAT; CDR2 reads FQDESV (reference sequence). CDR3 length: 16 amino acids. DNA of the CDR3: TGTGCCAGCAGGGGTACCGGACAGGGTTCCCACAATGAGCAGTTCTTC. Encoded protein: CASRGTGQGSHNEQFF.

In its sample, this clone was seen a few times. The rearrangement uses TRBV30 and TRBJ2-4; perhaps TRBD2 as D (5 bases). CDR3 length: 14 residues. The germline gives CDR1 GTSNPN, CDR2 SVGIG (reference sequence). The germline V and J ends were trimmed by 0 bases and 6 bases, with 12 bases remaining between them. The CDR3 sequence is CAWSVAAGINIQYF. CDR3 coding DNA: TGTGCCTGGAGTGTCGCGGCCGGGATAAACATTCAGTACTTC.

The gene calls are TRBV9 and TRBJ2-5; 9 positions agree with TRBD1. Losses at the gene ends were 3 bases for V and 7 bases for J; bases not matched to a gene: 10. Germline V gives CDR1 SGDLS, CDR2 YYNGEE. This CDR3 region has 15 residues. The CDR3 coding sequence is TGTGCCAGCAGCGGCGACAGGGGGGAACGGGGGACCCAGTACTTC. This encodes CASSGDRGERGTQYF.

The V gene is TRBV11-2, the J gene TRBJ2-3, with D maybe TRBD1 (7 bases). The CDR3 contains 17 residues. Trimming removed 4 bases at V and 3 bases at J, with 20 bases between. Germline CDR1 SGHAT, CDR2 FQNNGV. In DNA, the CDR3 is TGTGCCAGCAGCTCCCCCCTAGCGAGGGGGCGGACAGATACGCAGTATTTT. It encodes CASSSPLARGRTDTQYF.

This CDR3 reads CASSFNRAGYTF. The CDR3 bases are TGTGCCAGCAGCTTTAACAGGGCTGGCTACACCTTC. This chain connects TRBV7-2 to TRBJ1-2, with D possibly TRBD1 on 6 matching bases. The CDR3 sequence is 12 residues long. CDR1 and CDR2 (germline): SGHTA, FQGNSA. Between the trimmed V and J ends, which lost 3 bases and 7 bases, there was a span of 9 bases.

This chain uses TRBV21-1 with TRBJ1-1; the DNA was not used to check the table's D call, TRBD1. TRBV21-1 is a pseudogene. The CDR3 length is 15 residues. The CDR3 spells CASSKAGQLNTEAFF. The CDR3 coding sequence is TGTGCCAGCAGCAAAGCGGGACAGCTTAACACTGAAGCTTTCTTT.

The genes are TRBV28 and TRBJ2-7; 11 bases are a match to TRBD2. Germline V gene lookup returns CDR1 MDHEN and CDR2 SYDVKM. With V trimmed by 5 bases and J by 3 bases, 6 bases remained unmatched. This CDR3 comprises 15 residues. Here the CDR3 reads CASSHPGTSGYEQYF. CDR3 in DNA: TGTGCCAGCAGTCACCCCGGGACTAGCGGCTACGAGCAGTACTTC.

This clone came up a few times. The rearrangement uses TRBV7-2 and TRBJ2-3, with a weak D call TRBD2 (6 bases). This CDR3 comprises 12 residues. Germline CDR1 is SGHTA and CDR2 is FQGNSA. Trimming shortened V by 6 bases and J by 8 bases, and 12 bases separated the two germline ends. The CDR3 loop is CASSTALATQYF. CDR3 nucleotide sequence: TGTGCCAGCAGTACAGCACTAGCTACGCAGTATTTT.

This clone has a handful of counts. V and J are TRBV4-3 and TRBJ1-4; D not resolved. Germline V gene lookup returns CDR1 LGHNA and CDR2 YSLEER. V was cut by 1 base and J by 7 bases, with 10 bases left in between. There are 14 residues in the CDR3. The CDR3 here is CASSQGQTTEKLFF. CDR3 sequence (DNA): TGCGCCAGCAGCCAAGGCCAGACAACTGAAAAACTGTTTTTT.

This clone was recorded a few times. J is TRBJ1-1 and V is TRBV10-3; 10 nucleotides match TRBD1. The V and J ends lost 3 bases and 5 bases, in that order; junction bases with no gene match: 6. Germline loops: CDR1 ENHRY, CDR2 SYGVKD. CDR3 length: 15 residues. CDR3 in amino acids: CAISDPGTGETEAFF. CDR3 sequence (DNA): TGTGCCATCAGTGACCCCGGGACAGGGGAGACTGAAGCTTTCTTT.

This rearrangement joins TRBV7-9 to TRBJ2-7; D is perhaps TRBD1 (9 bases). Per the germline V gene, CDR1 is SEHNR and CDR2 is FQNEAQ (reference sequence). The CDR3 spans 16 residues. The V gene lost 5 bases and the J gene lost 5 bases, with 22 bases spanning the gap. CDR3 sequence reads: CASSPRGGTGFNEQYF. CDR3 coding DNA: TGTGCCAGCAGCCCCCGCGGGGGGACAGGGTTCAACGAGCAGTACTTC.

A few counts support this clone. The chain recombines TRBV30 with TRBJ2-7, with a tentative D call TRBD2 (5 bases). Germline CDR1 GTSNPN, CDR2 SVGIG (reference sequence). The CDR3 spans 12 residues. V gave up 5 bases and J gave up 6 bases, with 14 bases separating them. The CDR3 region has the DNA TGTGCCTGGGAATCTAGCTCAAGCGAGCAGTACTTC. Protein: CAWESSSSEQYF.

The chain joins TRBV4-3 to TRBJ2-2, with TRBD1 identical over 9 bases. V trimming: 0 bases; J trimming: 6 bases; junction bases outside the gene matches: 5. Germline assignment: CDR1 LGHNA and CDR2 YSLEER. This CDR3 is built from 16 residues. The CDR3: CASSQDSGQGPGELFF. The CDR3 coding sequence is TGCGCCAGCAGCCAAGACTCAGGACAGGGGCCCGGGGAGCTGTTTTTT.